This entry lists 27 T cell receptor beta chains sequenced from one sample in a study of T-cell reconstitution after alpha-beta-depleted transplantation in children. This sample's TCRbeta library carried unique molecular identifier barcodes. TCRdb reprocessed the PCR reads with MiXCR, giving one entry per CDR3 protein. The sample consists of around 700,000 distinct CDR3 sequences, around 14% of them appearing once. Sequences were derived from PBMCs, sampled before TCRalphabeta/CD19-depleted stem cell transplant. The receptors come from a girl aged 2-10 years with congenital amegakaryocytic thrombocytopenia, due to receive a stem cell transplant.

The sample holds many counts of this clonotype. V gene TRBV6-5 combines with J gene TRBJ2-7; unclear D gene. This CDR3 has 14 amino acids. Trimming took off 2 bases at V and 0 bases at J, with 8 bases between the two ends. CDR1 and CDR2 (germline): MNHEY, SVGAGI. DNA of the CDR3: TGTGCCAGCAGTTACGCTGTAAACTCCTACGAGCAGTACTTC. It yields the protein CASSYAVNSYEQYF.

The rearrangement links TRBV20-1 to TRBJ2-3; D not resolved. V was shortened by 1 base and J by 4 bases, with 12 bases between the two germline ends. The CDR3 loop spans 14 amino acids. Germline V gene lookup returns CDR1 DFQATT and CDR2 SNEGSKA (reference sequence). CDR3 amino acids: CSARVGSGPDTQYF. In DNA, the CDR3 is TGCAGTGCTAGAGTTGGGTCGGGTCCAGATACGCAGTATTTT.

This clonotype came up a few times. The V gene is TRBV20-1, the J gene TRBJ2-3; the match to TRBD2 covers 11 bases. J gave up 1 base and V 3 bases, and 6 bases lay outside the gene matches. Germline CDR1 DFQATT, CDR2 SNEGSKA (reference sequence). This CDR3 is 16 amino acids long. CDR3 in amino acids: CSARGRLAGRTDTQYF. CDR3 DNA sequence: TGCAGTGCTAGGGGAAGACTAGCGGGACGCACAGATACGCAGTATTTT.

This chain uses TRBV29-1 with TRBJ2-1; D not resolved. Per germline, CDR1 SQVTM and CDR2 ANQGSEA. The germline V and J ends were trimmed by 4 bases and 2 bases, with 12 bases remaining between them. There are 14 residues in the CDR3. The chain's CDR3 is CSVVGSLTYNEQFF. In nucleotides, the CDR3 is TGCAGCGTTGTGGGAAGTTTAACCTACAATGAGCAGTTCTTC.

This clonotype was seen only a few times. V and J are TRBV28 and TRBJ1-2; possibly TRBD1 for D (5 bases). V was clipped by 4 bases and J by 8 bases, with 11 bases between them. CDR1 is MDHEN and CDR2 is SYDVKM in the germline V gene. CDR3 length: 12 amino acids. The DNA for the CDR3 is TGTGCCAGCAGTTCAGGGCCCTCCGGCTACACCTTC. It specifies CASSSGPSGYTF.

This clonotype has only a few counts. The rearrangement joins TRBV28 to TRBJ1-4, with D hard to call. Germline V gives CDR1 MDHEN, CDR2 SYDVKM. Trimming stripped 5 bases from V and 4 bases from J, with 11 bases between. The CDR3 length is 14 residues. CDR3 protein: CASSLTAINEKLFF. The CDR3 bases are TGTGCCAGCAGTCTCACGGCCATTAATGAAAAACTGTTTTTT.

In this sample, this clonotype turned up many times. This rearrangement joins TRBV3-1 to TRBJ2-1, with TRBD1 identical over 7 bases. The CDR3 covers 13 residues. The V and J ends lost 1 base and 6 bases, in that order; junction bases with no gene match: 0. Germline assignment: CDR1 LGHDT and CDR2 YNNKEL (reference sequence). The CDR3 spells CASSQAGGNEQFF. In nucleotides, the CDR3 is TGTGCCAGCAGCCAAGCAGGGGGCAATGAGCAGTTCTTC.

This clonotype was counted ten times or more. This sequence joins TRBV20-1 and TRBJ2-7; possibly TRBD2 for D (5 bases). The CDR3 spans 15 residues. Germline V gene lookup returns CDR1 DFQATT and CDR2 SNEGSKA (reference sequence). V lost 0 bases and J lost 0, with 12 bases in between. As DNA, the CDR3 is TGCAGTGCTAGAGATCCAGCGGACTCCTCCTACGAGCAGTACTTC. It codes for CSARDPADSSYEQYF.

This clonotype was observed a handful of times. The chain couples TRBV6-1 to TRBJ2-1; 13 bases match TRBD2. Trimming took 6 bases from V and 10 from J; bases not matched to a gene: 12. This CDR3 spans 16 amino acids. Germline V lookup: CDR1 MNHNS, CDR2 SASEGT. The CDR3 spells CASSAYRTSGSREQFF. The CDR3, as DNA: TGTGCCAGCAGCGCTTATCGGACTAGCGGGAGCAGGGAGCAGTTCTTC.

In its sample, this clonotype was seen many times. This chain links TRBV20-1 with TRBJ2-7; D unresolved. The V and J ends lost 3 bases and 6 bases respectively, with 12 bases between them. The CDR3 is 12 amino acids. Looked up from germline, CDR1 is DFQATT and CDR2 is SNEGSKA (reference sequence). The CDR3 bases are TGCAGTGCTAGCGGAGACGCTCTCGAGCAGTACTTC. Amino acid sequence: CSASGDALEQYF.

Written as DNA, the CDR3 is TGTGCCAGCAGTTTTACGAAAACGGGAGGAGGCACAGATACGCAGTATTTT. It is translated as CASSFTKTGGGTDTQYF. The V gene is TRBV12-3 or TRBV12-4, the J gene TRBJ2-3, with 7 bases lining up with TRBD2. Germline trimming cut 3 bases from V and 1 base from J; bases unmatched to any gene: 10. CDR3 length: 17 amino acids.

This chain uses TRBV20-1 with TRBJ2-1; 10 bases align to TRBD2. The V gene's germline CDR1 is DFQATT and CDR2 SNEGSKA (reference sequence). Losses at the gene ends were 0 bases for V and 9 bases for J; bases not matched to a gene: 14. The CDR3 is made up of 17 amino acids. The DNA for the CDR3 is TGCAGTGCTAGAGATGCCCGGGCGAGCGGGAGGGATATTGAGCAGTTCTTC. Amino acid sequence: CSARDARASGRDIEQFF.

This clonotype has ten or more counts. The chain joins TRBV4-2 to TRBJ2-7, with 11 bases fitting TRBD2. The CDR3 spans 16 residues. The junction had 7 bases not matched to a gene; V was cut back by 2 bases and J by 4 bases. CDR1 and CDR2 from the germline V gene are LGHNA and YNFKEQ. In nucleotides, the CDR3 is TGTGCCAGCAGCCAACCGGGTAGCGGGAGGGTTTACGAGCAGTACTTC. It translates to CASSQPGSGRVYEQYF.

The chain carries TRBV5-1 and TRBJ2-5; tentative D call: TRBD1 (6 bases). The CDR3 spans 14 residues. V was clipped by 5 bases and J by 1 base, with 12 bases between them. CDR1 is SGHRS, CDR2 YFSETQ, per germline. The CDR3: CASRLMDSQETQYF. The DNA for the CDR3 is TGCGCCAGCAGGTTAATGGACAGCCAAGAGACCCAGTACTTC.

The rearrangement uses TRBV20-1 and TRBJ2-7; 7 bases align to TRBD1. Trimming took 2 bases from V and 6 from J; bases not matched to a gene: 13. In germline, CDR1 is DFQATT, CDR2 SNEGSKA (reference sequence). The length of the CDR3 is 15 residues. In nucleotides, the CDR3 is TGCAGTGCTAGATTTGACAGGGTATATACCTGCGAGCAGTACTTC. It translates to CSARFDRVYTCEQYF.

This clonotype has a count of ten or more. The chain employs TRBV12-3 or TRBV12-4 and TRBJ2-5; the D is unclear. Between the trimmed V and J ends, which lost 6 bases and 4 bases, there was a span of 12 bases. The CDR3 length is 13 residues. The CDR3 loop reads CASRQRGAETQYF. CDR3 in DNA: TGTGCCAGCAGACAAAGAGGAGCAGAGACCCAGTACTTC.

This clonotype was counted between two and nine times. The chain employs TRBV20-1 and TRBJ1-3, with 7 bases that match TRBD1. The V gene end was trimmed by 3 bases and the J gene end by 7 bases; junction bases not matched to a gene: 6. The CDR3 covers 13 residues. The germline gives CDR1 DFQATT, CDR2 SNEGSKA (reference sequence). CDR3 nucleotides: TGCAGTGCTAGCCTCCCAGGGGGTAACACCATATATTTT. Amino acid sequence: CSASLPGGNTIYF.

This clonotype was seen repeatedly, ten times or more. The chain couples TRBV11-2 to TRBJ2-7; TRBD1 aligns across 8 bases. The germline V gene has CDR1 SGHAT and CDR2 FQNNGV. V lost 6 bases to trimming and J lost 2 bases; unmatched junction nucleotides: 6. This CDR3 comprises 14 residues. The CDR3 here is CASRPGTGTYEQYF. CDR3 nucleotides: TGTGCCAGCAGACCCGGGACAGGTACCTACGAGCAGTACTTC.

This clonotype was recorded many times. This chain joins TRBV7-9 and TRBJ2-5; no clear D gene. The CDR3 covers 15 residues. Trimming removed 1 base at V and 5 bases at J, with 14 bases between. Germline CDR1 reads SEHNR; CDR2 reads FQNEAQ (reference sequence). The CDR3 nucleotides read TGTGCCAGCAGCTTAGTAGTCAAGGAAGGGGAGACCCAGTACTTC. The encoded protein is CASSLVVKEGETQYF.

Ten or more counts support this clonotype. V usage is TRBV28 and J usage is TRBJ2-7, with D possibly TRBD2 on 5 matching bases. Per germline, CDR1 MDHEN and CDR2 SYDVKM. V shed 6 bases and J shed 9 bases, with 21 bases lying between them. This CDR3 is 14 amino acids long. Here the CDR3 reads CASRTRTYTAGQYF. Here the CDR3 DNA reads TGTGCCAGCAGGACCCGGACTTACACTGCCGGGCAGTACTTC.

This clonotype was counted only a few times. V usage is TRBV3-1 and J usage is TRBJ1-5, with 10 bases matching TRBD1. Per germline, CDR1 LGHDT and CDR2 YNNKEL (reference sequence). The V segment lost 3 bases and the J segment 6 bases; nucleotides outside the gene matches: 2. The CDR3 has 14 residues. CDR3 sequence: CASSQGQGTQPQHF. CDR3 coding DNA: TGTGCCAGCAGCCAGGGACAGGGGACTCAGCCCCAGCATTTT. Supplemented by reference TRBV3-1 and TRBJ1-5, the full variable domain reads DTAVSQTPKYLVTQMGNDKSIKCEQNLGHDTMYWYKQDSKKFLKIMFSYNNKELIINETVPNRFSPKSPDKAHLNLHINSLELGDSAVYFCASSQGQGTQPQHFGDGTRLSIL.

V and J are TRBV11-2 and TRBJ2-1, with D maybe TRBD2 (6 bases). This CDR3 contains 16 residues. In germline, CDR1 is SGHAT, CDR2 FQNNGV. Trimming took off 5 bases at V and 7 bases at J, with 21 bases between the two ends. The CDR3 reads CASSPFRPLASNEQFF. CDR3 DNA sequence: TGTGCCAGCAGCCCCTTCCGGCCACTAGCATCGAATGAGCAGTTCTTC.

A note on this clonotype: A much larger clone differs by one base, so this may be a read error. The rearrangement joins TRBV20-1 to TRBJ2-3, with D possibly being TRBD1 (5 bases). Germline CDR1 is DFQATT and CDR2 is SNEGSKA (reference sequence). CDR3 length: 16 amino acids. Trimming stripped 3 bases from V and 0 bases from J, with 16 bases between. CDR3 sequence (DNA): TGCAGTGCTAGTAGACAGAAAAACTTTAGCACAGATACGCAGTATTTT. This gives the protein CSASRQKNFSTDTQYF.

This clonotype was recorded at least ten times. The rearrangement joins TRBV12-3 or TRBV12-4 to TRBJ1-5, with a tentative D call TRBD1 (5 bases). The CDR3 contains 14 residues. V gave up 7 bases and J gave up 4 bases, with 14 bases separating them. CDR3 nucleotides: TGTGCCAGCACCCTGACAGCCACTAATCAGCCCCAGCATTTT. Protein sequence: CASTLTATNQPQHF.

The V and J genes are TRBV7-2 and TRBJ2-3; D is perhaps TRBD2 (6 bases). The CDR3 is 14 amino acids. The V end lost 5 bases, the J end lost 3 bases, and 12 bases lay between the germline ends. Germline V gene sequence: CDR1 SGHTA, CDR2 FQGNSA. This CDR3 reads CASSTRTKTDTQYF. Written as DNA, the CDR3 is TGTGCCAGCAGCACACGGACTAAAACAGATACGCAGTATTTT.

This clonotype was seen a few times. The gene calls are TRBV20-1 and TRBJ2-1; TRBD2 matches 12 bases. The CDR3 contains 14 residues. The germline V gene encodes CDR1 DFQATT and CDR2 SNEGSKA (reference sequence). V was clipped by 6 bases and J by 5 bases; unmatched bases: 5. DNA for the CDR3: TGCAGTGCCATAGCTAGCGGGAGGGACAATGAGCAGTTCTTC. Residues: CSAIASGRDNEQFF.

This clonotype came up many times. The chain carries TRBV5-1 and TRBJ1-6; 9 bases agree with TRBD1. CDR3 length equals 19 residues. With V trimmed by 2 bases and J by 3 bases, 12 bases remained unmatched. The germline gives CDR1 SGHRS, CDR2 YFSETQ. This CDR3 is CASSLTPGTGILYNSPLHF. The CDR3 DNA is TGCGCCAGCAGCTTAACGCCCGGGACAGGGATCCTCTATAATTCACCCCTCCACTTT.